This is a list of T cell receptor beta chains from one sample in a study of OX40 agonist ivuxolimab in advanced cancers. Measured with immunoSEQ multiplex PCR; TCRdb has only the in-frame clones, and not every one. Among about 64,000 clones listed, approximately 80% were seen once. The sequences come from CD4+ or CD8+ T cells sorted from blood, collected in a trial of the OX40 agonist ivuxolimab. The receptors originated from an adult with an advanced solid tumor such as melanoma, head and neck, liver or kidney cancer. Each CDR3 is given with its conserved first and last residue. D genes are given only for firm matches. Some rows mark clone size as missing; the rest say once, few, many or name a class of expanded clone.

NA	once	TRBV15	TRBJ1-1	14	CATSRAIMNTEAFF	TGTGCCACCAGCAGAGCGATTATGAACACTGAAGCTTTCTTT
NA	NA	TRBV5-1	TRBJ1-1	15	CASSPPTGPNTEAFF	TGCGCCAGCAGCCCCCCAACAGGGCCGAACACTGAAGCTTTCTTT
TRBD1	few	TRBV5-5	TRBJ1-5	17	CASSAGTGSYSNQPQHF	TGTGCCAGCAGCGCGGGGACAGGAAGTTATAGCAATCAGCCCCAGCATTTT
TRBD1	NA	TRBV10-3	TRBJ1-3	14	CAISPDRAGNTIYF	TGTGCCATCAGCCCAGACAGGGCTGGAAACACCATATATTTT
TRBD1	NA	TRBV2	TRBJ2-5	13	CASRRDRQETQYF	TGTGCCAGCCGCCGGGACAGACAAGAGACCCAGTACTTC
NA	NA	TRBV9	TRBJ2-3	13	CASSVLGADTQYF	TGTGCCAGCAGCGTACTAGGGGCAGATACGCAGTATTTT
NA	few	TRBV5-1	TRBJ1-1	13	CASSGDSGTEAFF	TGCGCCAGCAGCGGTGACAGCGGAACTGAAGCTTTCTTT
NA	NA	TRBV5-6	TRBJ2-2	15	CASSLGQAPTGELFF	TGTGCCAGCAGCTTGGGGCAGGCGCCGACCGGGGAGCTGTTTTTT
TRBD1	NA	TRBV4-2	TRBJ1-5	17	CASSQHEDRPPTEPQHF	TGTGCCAGCAGCCAACATGAGGACAGGCCCCCCACCGAGCCCCAGCATTTT
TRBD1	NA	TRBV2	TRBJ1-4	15	CASKLRTGAREKLFF	TGTGCCAGCAAGCTTCGGACAGGGGCAAGGGAAAAACTGTTTTTT
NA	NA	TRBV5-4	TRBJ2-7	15	CASSLAGIGADEQYF	TGTGCCAGCAGCTTGGCCGGTATAGGAGCGGACGAGCAGTACTTC
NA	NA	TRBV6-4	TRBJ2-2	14	CASSPQVLTGELFF	TGTGCCAGCAGTCCCCAGGTGCTCACCGGGGAGCTGTTTTTT
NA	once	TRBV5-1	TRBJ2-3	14	CASSLAAATDTQYF	TGCGCCAGCAGCTTGGCAGCGGCCACAGATACGCAGTATTTT
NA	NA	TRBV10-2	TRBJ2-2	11	CASSSTGELFF	TGCGCCAGCAGTTCCACCGGGGAGCTGTTTTTT
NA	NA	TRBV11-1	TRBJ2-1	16	CASSLGSRVTYNEQFF	TGTGCCAGCAGCTTAGGAAGCAGAGTAACCTACAATGAGCAGTTCTTC
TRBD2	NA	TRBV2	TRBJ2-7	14	CASSAPSGAAEQYF	TGTGCCAGCAGTGCGCCTAGCGGGGCGGCCGAGCAGTACTTC